This T cell receptor (beta chain) emerged from a study of identical twins (dated by TCRdb to 2016 to 2018). Broadly, across the study: The study deep-sequenced TCR alpha and beta repertoires from monozygotic twins, unrelated adults of various ages and cord blood to test whether fetal clonotypes persist. Replicate twin experiments were performed at different times using different library preparation protocols to rule out contamination. Points the paper makes about the study in general: Zero-insertion analyses could be partly confounded by invariant T cells such as MAIT and iNKT, though diverse VJ usage argued against such confounding for most clonotypes. The excess sharing between twins in beta out-of-frame sequences was weaker because fewer shared sequences reduced the signal-to-noise ratio. In monozygotic twins, recombination models systematically underestimated out-of-frame TCR alpha sharing, but the models matched the sharing seen between unrelated individuals. Fewer insertions were carried by abundant cord blood beta clonotypes; a weaker similar trend was observed in young adult naive repertoires, while no such trend was observed in memory repertoires. Conclusions relied on cross-sectional statistical analysis, since the same donors could not be followed over many years. Compared with coincidental sharing between unrelated individuals, out-of-frame TCR alpha sequences shared between twins showed an excess of sequences with low generation probability.

For this clonotype: Its antigen is currently not known. Base qualities are not provided; no much larger clone lies one nucleotide away.

Libraries were constructed by 5' RACE. Instrument used: Illumina HiSeq 2000. Template switching introduced a universal primer binding site; the final cDNA contained a unique molecular identifier, enabling accurate counting of TCR cDNA molecules. Specific primers in the conserved constant-segment region were used to synthesize first-strand cDNA for TCR alpha and beta chains. Each cDNA library was double barcoded, with a SMART-Mk sample barcode plus Illumina barcodes, to control for contamination. TruSeq adapter sequences and Illumina sample barcodes were added in two successive PCR steps. Sequencing of the TCR alpha and beta cDNA libraries was done on the Illumina HiSeq platform using custom primers. Regarding the original processing steps: MiGEC processed the raw reads to extract unique molecular identifiers, while MiXCR was used to determine the CDR3 positions. For each individual, recombination models were inferred using an EM algorithm with the repgenHMM and IGoR tools. Shared clonotype analysis was performed with the tcR package in R, normalizing sharing by the product of cloneset sizes. To study raw recombination without the effects of thymic and clonal selection, out-of-frame nonproductive sequences were analyzed. TCRdb reanalyzed the raw reads on its own, using fastp at Q25 for trimming and MiXCR for clone calling, and kept in-frame beta chains. Each record represents a unique CDR3 protein, reported with the most common genes and DNA among its rows. What appears here as the V and J calls and clone size reflects TCRdb's work, not the paper's. The sample data list around 1.7 million distinct CDR3 sequences, and around 33% of these were observed just once. The ten largest clones capture 0.25% to 0.3% of the sample.

Every donor in the study was a healthy Caucasian. The CDR3 starts with the cysteine, ends with the phenylalanine, and has 14 residues. Of all the DNA, just the CDR3 is kept, 42 bases in frame from base 1. The germline V gene sets CDR1 to MNHEY and CDR2 to SVGAGI. The germline V and J ends show losses of 6 bases and 6 bases respectively, and no gene match explains 6 bases of the junction. The specimen sequenced was cord blood. This receptor was identified in a newborn girl in good health. The rearrangement combines TRBV6-5 with TRBJ2-1; 9 of the junction bases match TRBD1. This receptor carries the CDR3 CASSGTGITNEQFF. The nucleotide sequence is TGTGCCAGCAGCGGGACAGGGATTACCAATGAGCAGTTCTTC.